The 14 T cell receptor beta chains presented below share a single source sample, sequenced in a study of T cells in women clearing cervical HPV infection (dated by TCRdb to 2016 to 2019). The receptor library was made with the immunoSEQ multiplex PCR assay. TCRdb limited this immuneACCESS table to in-frame rearrangements with V and J called. A share of clones is missing; checked studies link under half to unresolved V genes, and the rest is unexplained. This sample's records show around 21,000 clones. The ten largest clonotypes hold 6% of the sample. Input material: blood buffy coat. These receptor sequences come from a woman between 18 and 69 years old with a cervical HPV16 infection that either progressed to CIN3+ or cleared (not recorded which).

As concerns this clone: Read coverage stops 3 residues before the CDR3 terminus; the germline J gene supplies the remainder. Other DNA sequences from this sample encode an identical CDR3 as well. The chain uses TRBV18 and TRBJ2-1; weak D call: TRBD2 (6 bases). The CDR3 is 16 residues long. Deletions cut 0 bases from V and 2 bases from J, with 11 bases between. Germline CDR1 and CDR2: KGHSH and LQKENI. CDR3 DNA (partial): TGTGCCAGCTCACCACCGAACGGACTAACCTACAATGAG. The encoded protein is CASSPPNGLTYNE. The CDR3 as a whole reads CASSPPNGLTYNEQFF.

A remark on this clone: The read stops 3 residues short of the end of the CDR3; the missing end is completed from the germline J gene. The chain employs TRBV7-3 and TRBJ2-6; 10 bases are a match to TRBD1. CDR1 SGHTA and CDR2 FQGTGA come from the germline V gene. The CDR3 is 20 residues long. V shed 1 base and J 1 base; nucleotides not matched to a gene: 10. CDR3 protein: CASSLIWTDRGVSGANVLTF. CDR3 bases read: TGTGCCAGCAGCTTAATTTGGACGGACAGGGGGGTTTCTGGGGCCAACGTC.

As regards this clone: The read finishes 3 residues shy of the CDR3 end, and the germline J gene is used to complete it. The chain couples TRBV4-1 to TRBJ2-1; the match to TRBD2 covers 7 bases. This CDR3 is 13 amino acids long. With 4 bases clipped from V and 7 bases from J, the junction kept 4 bases outside the gene matches. Germline V lookup: CDR1 MGHRA, CDR2 YSYEKL. The CDR3 spells CASSPSLANEQFF. Incomplete CDR3 DNA: TGCGCCAGCAGCCCCTCACTAGCGAATGAG.

Worth noting for this clone: The DNA ends 3 residues before the CDR3 does, and the rest of the CDR3 is filled in from the germline J gene. The chain uses TRBV20-1 and TRBJ1-3; tentative D call: TRBD1 (6 bases). CDR3 size: 11 residues. Germline V gene data show CDR1 as DFQATT and CDR2 as SNEGSKA (reference sequence). V lost 4 bases and J lost 8, with 9 bases in between. The CDR3 here is CSAIHRDTIYF. The covered CDR3 bases are TGCAGTGCTATCCACAGGGACACC.

Worth noting for this clone: The read ends 3 residues early relative to the CDR3; the germline J gene fills the gap. The chain employs TRBV20-1 and TRBJ2-5, with 12 bases that match TRBD1. Germline V gives CDR1 DFQATT, CDR2 SNEGSKA (reference sequence). CDR3 length: 12 amino acids. V shed 5 bases and J 6 bases; nucleotides not matched to a gene: 1. The CDR3 sequence: CSAWDRGQTQYF. Partial CDR3 DNA: TGCAGTGCTTGGGACAGGGGGCAGACC.

The CDR3 bases that were read are TGTGCCAGCAGCCAAGTCAGTCGCAGGGGCCACGAG. Its protein product is CASSQVSRRGHE. From start to end, the CDR3 is CASSQVSRRGHEQYF. The V gene is TRBV14, the J gene TRBJ2-7; D may be TRBD1 (6 bases). The CDR3 end is not reached by the read, which stops 3 residues before it; the germline J gene fills it in. The CDR3 has 15 residues. Germline CDR1 and CDR2: SGHDN and FVKESK. The ends were cut back, 1 base at V and 5 bases at J, with 15 bases in the middle.

Of note for this clone: The observed sequence ends 3 residues before the CDR3 terminus, with the missing tail filled in from the germline J gene. The chain combines TRBV7-3 with TRBJ2-3; 12 bases are shared with TRBD2. From germline, CDR1 is SGHTA and CDR2 FQGTGA. The CDR3 has 15 residues. The trim removed 5 bases at V and 3 bases at J, leaving 3 bases unmatched. Partial CDR3 DNA: TGTGCCAGCAGCGTAGGGACTAGCGGGACAGATACG. Translation: CASSVGTSGTDT. The CDR3 reads in full as CASSVGTSGTDTQYF.

Notes on this clone: The CDR3 is cut off 3 residues early in the read; its end comes from the germline J gene. The rearrangement uses TRBV12-3 or TRBV12-4 and TRBJ2-7, with 10 bases identical to TRBD1. The CDR3 loop spans 14 amino acids. The ends lost 6 bases at V and 6 bases at J; junction bases unmatched: 8. Partial CDR3 DNA: TGTGCCAGCAGGGACCGGGACAGGGGAGCCGAG. Translation gives CASRDRDRGAE. The full CDR3 protein is CASRDRDRGAEQYF.

Remarks on this clone: The sequenced fragment ends 3 residues before the CDR3 boundary, so the rest is inferred from the germline J gene. This chain connects TRBV19 to TRBJ2-1; TRBD2 aligns across 10 bases. Trimming cost V 7 bases and J 8 bases; bases outside gene matches: 11. The CDR3 sequence is 15 residues long. The germline gives CDR1 LNHDA, CDR2 SQIVND (reference sequence). The CDR3 protein is CASMGGLAGAHEQFF. The CDR3 bases that were read are TGTGCCAGTATGGGGGGGCTAGCGGGAGCTCATGAG.

Comment on this clone: The read ends 3 residues early relative to the CDR3; the germline J gene fills the gap. The genes are TRBV6-2 or TRBV6-3 and TRBJ2-5, with TRBD2 matching 7 bases. J was trimmed by 5 bases and V by 5 bases; bases with no gene match: 8. Germline V gives CDR1 MNHEY, CDR2 SVGEGT. This CDR3 is built from 14 residues. The part of the CDR3 DNA that was read is TGTGCCAGCAGTACACGGGGGGAATTGGAGACC. It translates to CASSTRGELET. The complete CDR3 reads CASSTRGELETQYF.

This CDR3 is CSAPTSISTYEQYF. The DNA read from the CDR3 is TGCAGTGCACCTACTAGCATTTCAACCTACGAG. The V call is TRBV20-1, the J call TRBJ2-7; a weak D match, TRBD2 (6 bases). The read terminates 3 residues before the CDR3 end, so the remaining end is supplied by the germline J gene. From germline, CDR1 is DFQATT and CDR2 SNEGSKA (reference sequence). The CDR3 is made up of 14 amino acids. Trimming removed 6 bases from V and 2 bases from J, with 17 bases in between.

To note about this clone: The read halts 3 residues ahead of the CDR3 end, with the missing end drawn from the germline J gene. V usage is TRBV7-8 and J usage is TRBJ1-1; 7 bases fit TRBD1. Trimming cost V 4 bases and J 5 bases; bases outside gene matches: 10. Germline V CDR1 and CDR2: SGHVS, FQNEAQ. This CDR3 contains 15 residues. The sequenced part of the CDR3 DNA is TGTGCCAGCAGCTGGGGCGGACAGGACGGGACTGAA. Translating gives CASSWGGQDGTE. In full, the CDR3 is CASSWGGQDGTEAFF.

In the case of this clone: Read coverage stops 3 residues before the CDR3 terminus; the germline J gene supplies the remainder. The chain uses TRBV6-2 or TRBV6-3 and TRBJ2-5; D ambiguous. CDR3 length: 16 residues. CDR1 is MNHEY, CDR2 SVGEGT, per germline. V dropped 2 bases and J dropped 5 bases, with 18 bases sitting between them. The covered CDR3 bases are TGTGCCAGCAGTTACCCGCGAGGCAGCCAGCGTGAGACC. Amino acids: CASSYPRGSQRET. The full CDR3 protein reads CASSYPRGSQRETQYF.

Comment on this clone: Sequencing ends 3 residues short of the CDR3 end; the germline J gene provides the rest. This chain links TRBV30 with TRBJ1-3; 10 positions match TRBD1. V shed 0 bases, J shed 3 bases, and the junction held 2 bases outside the gene matches. CDR1 is GTSNPN, CDR2 SVGIG, per germline (reference sequence). The CDR3 consists of 15 residues. The CDR3 region is CAWSVGTGVGNTIYF. The covered CDR3 bases are TGTGCCTGGAGTGTAGGGACAGGGGTTGGAAACACC.